The 8 T cell receptor beta chains below all came from one sample that was sequenced in a study of identical twins. TCRdb recomputed calls from the 5' RACE reads with MiXCR, one row per CDR3 protein. This sample yields approximately 620,000 distinct CDR3 sequences, of which around 8.6% are seen a single time; roughly 0.9% belongs to the top ten. This sample was also put to use in a study of yellow fever vaccine responses in identical twins.

The sequenced sample consisted of PBMCs. Source of these receptors: a woman between 18 and 29 years old in good health.

J is TRBJ2-1 and V is TRBV4-3; TRBD1 matches 8 bases. Germline CDR1 and CDR2: LGHNA and YSLEER. Germline trimming cut 0 bases from V and 4 bases from J; bases unmatched to any gene: 11. The CDR3 loop spans 18 amino acids. The CDR3 loop reads CASSQDWLRTGTYNEQFF. CDR3 bases: TGCGCCAGCAGCCAAGATTGGCTGCGGACAGGGACTTACAATGAGCAGTTCTTC.

This clonotype was observed a few times. J is TRBJ2-3 and V is TRBV5-4; 10 bases are shared with TRBD1. CDR3 length equals 16 residues. Germline trimming cut 4 bases from V and 5 bases from J; bases unmatched to any gene: 10. Per the germline V gene, CDR1 is SGHNT and CDR2 is YYREEE (reference sequence). The CDR3 protein is CASSQIPRTGGDTQYF. The CDR3 DNA reads TGTGCCAGCAGCCAAATCCCCCGGACAGGGGGAGATACGCAGTATTTT.

This chain uses TRBV5-1 with TRBJ1-1; no clear D. The ends were cut back, 3 bases at V and 1 base at J, with 7 bases in the middle. The CDR3 covers 13 residues. Per the germline V gene, CDR1 is SGHRS and CDR2 is YFSETQ. The CDR3 bases are TGCGCCAGCAGCTCGGACTGGAACACTGAAGCTTTCTTT. Its translation is CASSSDWNTEAFF.

The gene calls are TRBV6-6 and TRBJ2-2; D ambiguous. Trimming took 0 bases from V and 8 from J, leaving 7 bases between them. The CDR3 has 13 residues. Germline assignment: CDR1 MNHNY and CDR2 SVGAGI (reference sequence). The CDR3 sequence is CASSYSSLGELFF. The CDR3 DNA is TGTGCCAGCAGTTACTCCTCCTTAGGGGAGCTGTTTTTT.

There are many counts of this clonotype. The rearrangement links TRBV7-9 to TRBJ1-1; unclear D gene. Germline values: CDR1 SEHNR, CDR2 FQNEAQ (reference sequence). The CDR3 runs to 14 residues. V was pared by 3 bases and J by 2 bases, with 10 bases between. This chain's CDR3 is CASSFRAENTEAFF. CDR3 coding DNA: TGTGCCAGCAGCTTCCGGGCAGAAAACACTGAAGCTTTCTTT.

In its sample, this clonotype was seen many times. The gene calls are TRBV14 and TRBJ2-7; possible D gene TRBD1, 6 bases. This CDR3 contains 17 residues. Germline loops: CDR1 SGHDN, CDR2 FVKESK. V lost 4 bases and J 1 base, leaving 20 bases between the germline ends. The CDR3 coding sequence is TGTGCCAGCAGCCCACGGGACACCCGGGCATCATCCTACGAGCAGTACTTC. Protein product: CASSPRDTRASSYEQYF. Supplemented by reference TRBV14 and TRBJ2-7, the full variable domain reads EAGVTQFPSHSVIEKGQTVTLRCDPISGHDNLYWYRRVMGKEIKFLLHFVKESKQDESGMPNNRFLAERTGGTYSTLKVQPAELEDSGVYFCASSPRDTRASSYEQYFGPGTRLTVT.

This clonotype has a handful of counts. The chain's CDR3 is CSARGGLGSGELFF. CDR3 nucleotide sequence: TGCAGTGCTAGGGGAGGGTTGGGATCCGGGGAGCTGTTTTTT. The rearrangement uses TRBV20-1 and TRBJ2-2; 7 positions agree with TRBD2. With 3 bases clipped from V and 6 bases from J, the junction kept 7 bases outside the gene matches. The CDR3 sequence is 14 residues long. CDR1 and CDR2 from the germline V gene are DFQATT and SNEGSKA (reference sequence).

The sample holds many counts of this clonotype. V is TRBV20-1 and J is TRBJ2-4, with D unclear. CDR1 DFQATT and CDR2 SNEGSKA come from the germline V gene (reference sequence). Trimming shortened V by 6 bases and J by 7 bases, and 19 bases separated the two germline ends. The CDR3 spans 14 residues. The CDR3 reads CSASKAQDANIQYF. The DNA of the CDR3 is TGCAGTGCCTCCAAAGCTCAGGACGCGAACATTCAGTACTTC.